This TCR beta chain was observed in a study of vaccination and CD4 T cells after COVID-19. The overall study: Cells were stimulated with overlapping spike peptide pools from SARS-CoV-2, HCoV-NL63, HCoV-OC43 and HCoV-229E. Overall study results and limits: Within the convalescent patients, a median about 90% of the SARS-CoV-2-reactive clones were ones that appeared only post-vaccination.

Details on this clonotype: Its antigen is not known.

The germline V gene has CDR1 MDHEN and CDR2 SYDVKM. Trimming cost V 7 bases and J 6 bases, with 13 bases left between them. This CDR3 comprises 13 residues. Treatment given: roughly 11-day PBMC culture with coronavirus spike peptide pools or control peptides (ViraFEST assay). With the Oncomine TCR Beta short-read assay, DNA from cultured CD4+ T cells was sequenced. The source of extracted genomic DNA was cultured CD4+ T cells. TCRdb fed the PCR reads into MiXCR, producing one record per CDR3 protein. The data show about 11,000 distinct CDR3 sequences, around 78% seen once. This clonotype was obtained from a human donor who had recovered from COVID-19. V gene TRBV28 combines with J gene TRBJ1-5; maybe TRBD1 (6 bases). Sequenced material: CD4+ T cells from blood, cultured in vitro. In nucleotides, the CDR3 is TGTGCCAGCACCATGGGGGCTTCTCAGCCCCAGCATTTT. Its translation is CASTMGASQPQHF.